This T cell receptor (beta chain) was sequenced for a study of cytomegalovirus exposure and HLA in healthy donors. Both 60 Vbeta primers and 13 Jbeta primers went into the PCR. Assay used: immunoSEQ multiplex PCR; TCRdb lists only in-frame clones, some missing. The sample table sets out some 130,000 clones. This clonotype was obtained from a middle-aged woman in good health and CMV-seronegative. Sample: PBMCs.

Written as DNA, the CDR3 is TGTGCCAGTAGTATACCTAATCCGGGACAGGGGGCGAACACCGGGGAGCTGTTTTTT. It specifies CASSIPNPGQGANTGELFF. V gene TRBV19 combines with J gene TRBJ2-2; TRBD1 matches 11 bases. The CDR3 runs to 19 residues. Per the germline V gene, CDR1 is LNHDA and CDR2 is SQIVND (reference sequence). The trim removed 2 bases at V and 0 bases at J, leaving 8 bases unmatched.